This T cell receptor (beta chain) was recovered during a study of cytomegalovirus exposure and HLA in healthy donors. The V gene end was trimmed by 4 bases and the J gene end by 8 bases; junction bases not matched to a gene: 11. Germline assignment: CDR1 SGHVS and CDR2 FQNEAQ. The CDR3 consists of 17 residues. Primers for the PCR totalled 60 Vbeta and 13 Jbeta. Data came from immunoSEQ multiplex PCR; TCRdb stores just in-frame clones and leaves some out. The data show more than 150,000 clones, about 85% seen once. The sample comprised PBMCs. The sequence was collected from a man aged 45-65 years in good health and CMV-seropositive. The rearrangement joins TRBV7-8 to TRBJ2-1; 13 bases map to TRBD2. The CDR3 region is CASSSSATSGGAYEQFF. The CDR3 region has the DNA TGTGCCAGCAGCTCCAGCGCCACTAGCGGGGGGGCTTATGAGCAGTTCTTC.